This paragraph covers one T cell receptor (beta chain) sequence. This clonotype qualifies as medium-sized (0.01 to 0.1%). Its antigen remains unidentified. No base-level quality is on record; no much larger clone is a single base apart. For this chain, trimming is 4 bases at the V end and 1 base at the J end, and the number of junction bases without a gene match is 6. CDR1 and CDR2, per the germline V gene, are KGHSH and LQKENI. From the cysteine up to the phenylalanine, the CDR3 has a length of 16 residues. Only the CDR3 DNA stays, 48 bases, in frame from base 1. These data originate in a study (dated by TCRdb to the early 2010s). Instrument used: Illumina Genome Analyzer IIx. Using fastp at Q25 and MiXCR, TCRdb reprocessed the public reads and kept productive beta chains. Each CDR3 protein gets just one entry, which takes the most common genes and DNA from the rows behind it. The sample table contains nearly 15,000 distinct CDR3 sequences; only one count was recorded for around 35% of them. The top ten clonotypes cover more than 15% of the sample.

The specimen sequenced was blood. The chain links TRBV18 with TRBJ2-2; TRBD1 matches 7 bases in the middle. This receptor was obtained from a human donor. CDR3 reads: CASSQSGTENTGELFF. At the DNA level, the sequence is TGTGCCAGCTCACAATCCGGGACAGAGAACACCGGGGAGCTGTTTTTT.